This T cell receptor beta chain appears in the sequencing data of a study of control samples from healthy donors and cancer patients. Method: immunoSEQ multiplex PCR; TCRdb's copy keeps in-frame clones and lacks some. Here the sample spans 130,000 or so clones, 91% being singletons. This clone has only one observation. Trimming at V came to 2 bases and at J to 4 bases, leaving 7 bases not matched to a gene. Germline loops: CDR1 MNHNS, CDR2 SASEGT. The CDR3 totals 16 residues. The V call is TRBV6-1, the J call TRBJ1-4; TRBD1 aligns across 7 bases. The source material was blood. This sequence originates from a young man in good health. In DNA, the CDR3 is TGTGCCAGCAGTGAATTTAGGACAGGAGATAATGAAAAACTGTTTTTT. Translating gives CASSEFRTGDNEKLFF.